This T cell receptor (beta chain) was retrieved from a study of PD-1 blockade in classical Hodgkin lymphoma. Study-wide findings and caveats: Before treatment, complete responders showed about the same diversity as newly diagnosed patients. By C4D1, diversity of CD4+ TCRs had risen significantly, whereas that of CD8+ TCRs had not. Healthy donors reportedly exceeded newly diagnosed patients in baseline TCR diversity.

This CDR3 region has 15 residues. Germline V gene data show CDR1 as WSHSY and CDR2 as SAAADI. V was cut by 6 bases and J by 0 bases, with 13 bases left in between. No patient escaped relapse after autologous stem cell transplantation, and brentuximab vedotin exposure varied. Turning to this clone: The antigen is undetermined.

Profiling relied on immunoSEQ multiplex PCR, and the TCRdb table lists in-frame clones only, not all of them. The sample lists around 70,000 clones; 60% to 80% were seen once. The chain joins TRBV10-2 to TRBJ2-3; D gene uncertain. The sequence derives from a human donor with classical Hodgkin lymphoma. The sequencing here drew on peripheral blood mononuclear cells (PBMCs), taken before the second cycle of nivolumab. The chain's CDR3 is CASRPLSPSTDTQYF. DNA for the CDR3: TGCGCCAGCAGACCCCTAAGCCCTAGCACAGATACGCAGTATTTT.